This T cell receptor beta chain was retrieved from a study of CD8 T cells in Susac syndrome. About the research overall: Treatment at blood withdrawal was none, corticosteroids, or intravenous immunoglobulin alone in Susac syndrome patients. General study findings and limits: CD8+ clonal expansion in Susac peaked in TEMRA cells and active patients.

Trimming pared 1 base from V and 8 bases from J, leaving 15 bases between. Germline V gene data show CDR1 as SNHLY and CDR2 as FYNNEI. There are 14 residues in the CDR3. TCR beta from blood CD8+ and CD4+ T cells was sequenced. It was negative isolation that provided the CD8+ and CD4+ T cells, whereas TEMRA cells were enriched by FACS. This clonotype has just one count. Its cognate antigen is unknown. Random hexamers served to reverse transcribe about 0.5 to 1 ug RNA. One entry per CDR3 protein results from TCRdb running MiXCR on the immunoSEQ multiplex PCR reads. This sample yields about 190,000 distinct CDR3 sequences, of which more than 85% are seen a single time; approximately 0.16% belongs to the top ten.

The TCR sequence derives from a human donor with Susac syndrome. The sequencing input was CD8+ T cells from PBMCs. J is TRBJ2-7 and V is TRBV2, with D perhaps matching TRBD1 or TRBD2 (8 bases each). The CDR3 loop is CASSEVSGTGKQYF. In DNA form, the CDR3 reads TGTGCCAGCAGTGAAGTTAGCGGGACAGGAAAGCAGTACTTC.